This TCR beta chain was sequenced during a study of CD8 T cells in ankylosing spondylitis. The CDR3 totals 14 residues. Trimming took 0 bases from V and 3 from J, leaving 9 bases between them. The germline V gene encodes CDR1 SGHNT and CDR2 YYREEE (reference sequence). Concerning this clonotype itself: Its antigen remains unknown.

TCRdb re-called the 5' RACE reads with MiXCR, one entry per CDR3 protein. The sample holds 150,000 to 200,000 distinct CDR3 sequences, 18% seen once. Study-wide points: Earlier work had already found some motif variants in reactive arthritis synovial fluid and blood.

The sample taken for sequencing was blood, either unsorted or a sorted T cell fraction (not recorded which). The sequence came from a male donor with ankylosing spondylitis or in good health (not recorded which). The chain recombines TRBV5-4 with TRBJ1-1; D remains unclear. CDR3 protein: CASSLEATDTEAFF. The CDR3 region has the DNA TGTGCCAGCAGCTTGGAGGCCACAGACACTGAAGCTTTCTTT. Full variable domain (remainder filled in from reference TRBV5-4 and TRBJ1-1): ETGVTQSPTHLIKTRGQQVTLRCSSQSGHNTVSWYQQALGQGPQFIFQYYREEENGRGNFPPRFSGLQFPNYSSELNVNALELDDSALYLCASSLEATDTEAFFGQGTRLTVV.